The rows below give T cell receptor beta chains drawn from one sample of a study of blood T cell repertoires in COVID-19. The assay was immunoSEQ multiplex PCR, and TCRdb's table has in-frame clones only and misses some. The sample lists 120,000 to 150,000 clones; approximately 90% were seen once. The sequenced sample was peripheral blood. The receptors originated from a woman older than 75 with acute or convalescent COVID-19. The CDR3 runs from the conserved cysteine through the conserved F or W. D genes are given only for firm matches. Rows may omit the clone size; those that give it use once, few, many or a size class.

-	-	TRBV6-6	TRBJ1-1	CASSYQEVNTEAFF	TGTGCCAGCAGTTATCAGGAGGTGAACACTGAAGCTTTCTTT
once	-	TRBV7-2	TRBJ2-2	CASSPRGPLNTGELFF	TGTGCCAGCAGCCCCCGCGGTCCGTTGAACACCGGGGAGCTGTTTTTT
-	TRBD1	TRBV10-3	TRBJ1-4	CAISAGTGINEKLFF	TGTGCCATCAGTGCCGGGACAGGGATTAATGAAAAACTGTTTTTT
-	-	TRBV5-1	TRBJ1-1	CASSLLKEGAEAFF	TGCGCCAGCAGCTTGTTGAAGGAAGGGGCTGAAGCTTTCTTT
-	TRBD1	TRBV30	TRBJ1-2	CAWSTPGQGVIYGYTF	TGTGCCTGGAGTACGCCGGGACAGGGGGTAATTTATGGCTACACCTTC
-	-	TRBV7-3	TRBJ1-1	CASSPEARTEAFF	TGTGCCAGCAGCCCGGAGGCGAGAACTGAAGCTTTCTTT
few	TRBD1	TRBV7-2	TRBJ2-3	CASSRGQVSTDTQYF	TGTGCCAGCAGCCGGGGACAGGTGAGCACAGATACGCAGTATTTT
-	TRBD1	TRBV19	TRBJ1-5	CASSARRTGEYSNQPQHF	TGTGCCAGTAGTGCTCGCCGGACAGGGGAGTATAGCAATCAGCCCCAGCATTTT
-	-	TRBV4-1	TRBJ1-2	CASSQDPRAPVYGYTF	TGCGCCAGCAGCCAAGACCCCAGGGCACCCGTATATGGCTACACCTTC
once	-	TRBV14	TRBJ2-5	CASSQLGSGETQYF	TGTGCCAGCAGCCAATTAGGATCCGGGGAGACCCAGTACTTC
-	TRBD2	TRBV5-6	TRBJ2-1	CASRILASNEQFF	TGTGCCAGCAGGATACTAGCGTCCAATGAGCAGTTCTTC
once	-	TRBV19	TRBJ1-6	CASSIGGRGSPLHF	TGTGCCAGTAGTATAGGGGGTCGGGGTTCACCCCTCCACTTT
-	TRBD1	TRBV2	TRBJ2-7	CASSPGGRTSSYEQYF	TGTGCCAGCAGCCCAGGGGGCAGGACGAGCTCCTACGAGCAGTACTTC
-	-	TRBV30	TRBJ1-1	CAWSQRRSEAFF	TGTGCCTGGAGTCAACGGAGGTCTGAAGCTTTCTTT
-	-	TRBV5-4	TRBJ1-2	CASSWGPGVANYGYTF	TGTGCCAGCAGCTGGGGGCCCGGAGTAGCTAACTATGGCTACACCTTC
-	TRBD1	TRBV5-1	TRBJ1-1	CASSSRQGGTEAFF	TGCGCCAGCAGCTCGAGACAGGGGGGCACTGAAGCTTTCTTT
-	TRBD1	TRBV6-6	TRBJ1-1	CASSYQGQGHTEAFF	TGTGCCAGCAGTTACCAGGGACAGGGGCACACTGAAGCTTTCTTT
few	TRBD1	TRBV5-4	TRBJ1-2	CASSSGGQAYGYTF	TGTGCCAGCAGCTCAGGGGGACAGGCATATGGCTACACCTTC
-	TRBD1	TRBV10-3	TRBJ2-6	CAISERTGRAGGANVLTF	TGTGCCATCAGTGAACGGACAGGGCGTGCGGGTGGGGCCAACGTCCTGACTTTC
-	-	TRBV7-3	TRBJ2-2	CASSLGGQGGTGELFF	TGTGCCAGCAGCTTAGGCGGGCAGGGAGGCACCGGGGAGCTGTTTTTT
-	TRBD1	TRBV28	TRBJ1-5	CATRTGGQGQPQHF	TGTGCCACCCGAACCGGGGGACAGGGGCAGCCCCAGCATTTT
-	-	TRBV12-3/TRBV12-4	TRBJ1-5	CASSSLSNQPQHF	TGTGCCAGCAGTTCCCTTAGCAATCAGCCCCAGCATTTT
-	TRBD1	TRBV3-1/TRBV3-2	TRBJ2-2	CASSRSLSGTGWLFF	TGTGCCAGCAGTCGGAGTCTCTCCGGGACAGGGTGGCTGTTTTTT
-	-	TRBV6-5	TRBJ1-4	CASSLWGTNEKLFF	TGTGCCAGCAGCCTTTGGGGCACTAATGAAAAACTGTTTTTT
-	TRBD2	TRBV25-1	TRBJ2-7	CASSPSPGLAASYEQYF	TGTGCCAGCAGTCCTAGCCCGGGACTAGCGGCTAGCTACGAGCAGTACTTC
-	-	TRBV18	TRBJ1-5	CASSPFSTENQPQHF	TGTGCCAGCTCACCATTCTCGACGGAGAATCAGCCCCAGCATTTT
-	TRBD1	TRBV6-5	TRBJ1-2	CASRRTGSYGYTF	TGTGCCAGCAGGCGGACAGGGAGCTATGGCTACACCTTC
-	TRBD1	TRBV6-1	TRBJ1-1	CASSEPGQGAEAFF	TGTGCCAGCAGTGAGCCGGGACAGGGGGCTGAAGCTTTCTTT
-	-	TRBV7-3	TRBJ2-1	CASSLTGGSYNEQFF	TGTGCCAGCAGCTTAACGGGGGGCTCCTACAATGAGCAGTTCTTC
-	TRBD2	TRBV15	TRBJ2-3	CATLGSGGTSTQYF	TGTGCCACATTGGGGAGCGGGGGGACTAGTACGCAGTATTTT
-	-	TRBV7-9	TRBJ1-1	CASSKTGSNTEAFF	TGTGCCAGCAGCAAGACAGGATCGAACACTGAAGCTTTCTTT
-	-	TRBV5-6	TRBJ1-6	CASSYLGGVSNSPLHF	TGTGCCAGCAGCTATCTGGGAGGGGTCTCTAATTCACCCCTCCACTTT
-	-	TRBV18	TRBJ2-3	CASSRTASTDTQYF	TGTGCCAGCTCACGGACAGCTAGCACAGATACGCAGTATTTT
-	TRBD2	TRBV7-2	TRBJ2-7	CASSKGLAGTYEQYF	TGTGCCAGCAGCAAGGGACTAGCGGGGACCTACGAGCAGTACTTC
-	TRBD1	TRBV6-2/TRBV6-3	TRBJ1-1	CASSYPGGTEAFF	TGTGCCAGCAGTTACCCAGGGGGCACTGAAGCTTTCTTT
-	TRBD1	TRBV11-3	TRBJ2-5	CASSPRTGLQETQYF	TGTGCCAGCAGCCCGAGGACAGGGTTGCAAGAGACCCAGTACTTC
-	-	TRBV30	TRBJ1-2	CAWSVAGGNGYTF	TGTGCCTGGAGTGTAGCTGGGGGCAATGGCTACACCTTC
-	-	TRBV5-1	TRBJ2-7	CASSLVEGAYEQYF	TGCGCCAGCAGCTTGGTTGAGGGGGCCTACGAGCAGTACTTC
-	TRBD2	TRBV19	TRBJ2-5	CASSQERRGVKETQYF	TGTGCCAGTAGTCAGGAACGGCGGGGGGTGAAGGAGACCCAGTACTTC
few	TRBD1	TRBV7-2	TRBJ1-1	CASSWTGTGVTEAFF	TGTGCCAGCAGCTGGACCGGGACAGGGGTTACTGAAGCTTTCTTT
-	-	TRBV2	TRBJ1-1	CASSLRVGDTEAFF	TGTGCCAGCAGTCTCAGGGTAGGGGACACTGAAGCTTTCTTT
-	TRBD2	TRBV3-1/TRBV3-2	TRBJ2-3	CASSQAIASGGAATDTQYF	TGTGCCAGCAGCCAAGCCATAGCTAGCGGGGGGGCCGCGACAGATACGCAGTATTTT
-	-	TRBV7-3	TRBJ1-6	CASSLRGGSYNSPLHF	TGTGCCAGCAGCTTAAGAGGGGGCTCCTATAATTCACCCCTCCACTTT
-	-	TRBV5-1	TRBJ2-5	CASSLVAGVETQYF	TGCGCCAGCAGCTTGGTGGCCGGGGTAGAGACCCAGTACTTC
-	-	TRBV3-1/TRBV3-2	TRBJ1-6	CASSRLQGLGDSPLHF	TGTGCCAGCAGCCGGTTACAGGGTTTGGGGGATTCACCCCTCCACTTT
-	TRBD2	TRBV20-1	TRBJ2-3	CSASVAGRADTQYF	TGCAGTGCTAGTGTAGCGGGCAGGGCAGATACGCAGTATTTT
-	TRBD1	TRBV10-3	TRBJ1-5	CAISESKDRVSQPQHF	TGTGCCATCAGTGAGTCGAAGGACAGGGTCTCTCAGCCCCAGCATTTT
-	-	TRBV18	TRBJ2-7	CASSASGGPWAQYF	TGTGCCAGCTCAGCCTCGGGGGGCCCATGGGCGCAGTACTTC
-	TRBD1	TRBV5-1	TRBJ2-5	CASSGTGGPETQYF	TGCGCCAGCAGCGGGACAGGGGGCCCAGAGACCCAGTACTTC